This T cell receptor beta chain originates from a study of blood T cell repertoires in COVID-19. Background on the study: Samples of COVID-19 (acute and convalescent) were obtained from the United States, Italy and Spain. Sources were T cells, B-cell-depleted T cells, or PBMCs; the material itself was cDNA or gDNA.

The germline V gene encodes CDR1 MGHRA and CDR2 YSYEKL. The V end was cut by 0 bases, the J end by 0 bases, with 8 bases between. The CDR3 has 15 residues. Original analysis: Cell counts per sample came from amplifying reference gene primers. The repertoire was sequenced with immunoSEQ multiplex PCR; TCRdb's copy has only in-frame clones and lacks some. V and J calls and clone size are those listed in that table; D and trimming were worked out from the DNA. The sample comprises 67,000 or so clones, approximately 80% of which are singletons, and 0.83% rests with the top ten. Sequenced: peripheral blood. The rearrangement links TRBV4-1 to TRBJ1-1; D uncertain. The TCR originated in a woman aged 65 to 85 with acute or convalescent COVID-19. In DNA form, the CDR3 reads TGCGCCAGCAGCCAAGATTGGGGAGTGAACACTGAAGCTTTCTTT. Protein sequence: CASSQDWGVNTEAFF.